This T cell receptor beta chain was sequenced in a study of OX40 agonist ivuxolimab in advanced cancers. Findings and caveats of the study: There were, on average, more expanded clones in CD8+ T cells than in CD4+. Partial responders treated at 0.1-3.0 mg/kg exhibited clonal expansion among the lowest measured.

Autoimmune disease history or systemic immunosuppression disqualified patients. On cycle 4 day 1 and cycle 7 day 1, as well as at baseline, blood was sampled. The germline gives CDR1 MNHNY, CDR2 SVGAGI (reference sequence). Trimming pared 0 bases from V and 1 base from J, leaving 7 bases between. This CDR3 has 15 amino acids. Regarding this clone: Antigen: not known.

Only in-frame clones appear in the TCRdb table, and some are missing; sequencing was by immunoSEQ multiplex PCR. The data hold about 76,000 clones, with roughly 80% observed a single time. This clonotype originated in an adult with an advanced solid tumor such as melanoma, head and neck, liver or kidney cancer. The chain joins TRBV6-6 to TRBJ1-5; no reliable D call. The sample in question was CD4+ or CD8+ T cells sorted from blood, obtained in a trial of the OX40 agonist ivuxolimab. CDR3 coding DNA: TGTGCCAGCAGTTACTCGAGAGCGAGCAATCAGCCCCAGCATTTT. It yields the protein CASSYSRASNQPQHF.